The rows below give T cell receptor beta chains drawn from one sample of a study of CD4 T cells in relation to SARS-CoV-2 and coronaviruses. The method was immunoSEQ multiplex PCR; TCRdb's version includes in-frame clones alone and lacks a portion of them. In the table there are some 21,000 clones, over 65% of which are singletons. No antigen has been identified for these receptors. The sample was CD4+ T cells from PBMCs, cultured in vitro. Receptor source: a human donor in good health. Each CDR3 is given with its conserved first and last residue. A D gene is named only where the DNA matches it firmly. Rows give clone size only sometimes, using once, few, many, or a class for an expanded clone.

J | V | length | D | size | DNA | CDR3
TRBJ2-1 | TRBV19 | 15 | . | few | TGTGCCAGTAGTATCTCTTCGGGACCCCACAATGAGCAGTTCTTC | CASSISSGPHNEQFF
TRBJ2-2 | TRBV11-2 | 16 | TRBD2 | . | TGTGCCAGCAGCTCCGGACTAGCGGGGTTCACCGGGGAGCTGTTTTTT | CASSSGLAGFTGELFF
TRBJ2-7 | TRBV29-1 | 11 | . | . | TGCAGCGTCGGGAGCTCCTACGAGCAGTACTTC | CSVGSSYEQYF
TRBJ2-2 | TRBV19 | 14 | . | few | TGTGCCAGTAGTACGGGAATTGACACCGGGGAGCTGTTTTTT | CASSTGIDTGELFF
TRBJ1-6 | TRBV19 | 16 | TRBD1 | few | TGTGCCAGTAGCCCGACGACAGGGGGCAGAAATTCACCCCTCCACTTT | CASSPTTGGRNSPLHF
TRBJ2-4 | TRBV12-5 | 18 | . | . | TGTGCTAGTGGCCCTACCCTAGCTTGGGAGGTGCCGGGGAACATTCAGTACTTC | CASGPTLAWEVPGNIQYF
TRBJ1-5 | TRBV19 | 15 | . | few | TGTGCCAGTAGTATTGTCCGGGGAGGCAATCAGCCCCAGCATTTT | CASSIVRGGNQPQHF
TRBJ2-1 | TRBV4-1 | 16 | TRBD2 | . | TGCGCCAGCAGCTCGCCACTAGCGGGAGGCGACAATGAGCAGTTCTTC | CASSSPLAGGDNEQFF
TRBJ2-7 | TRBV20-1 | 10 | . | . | TGCAGTGCTTTGCGGTACGAGCAGTACTTC | CSALRYEQYF
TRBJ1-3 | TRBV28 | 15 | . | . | TGTGCCAGCAGTTCCTTACCCACAACTGGAAACACCATATATTTT | CASSSLPTTGNTIYF
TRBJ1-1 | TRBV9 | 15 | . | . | TGTGCCAGCAGCGTTCTGACTAGGGGGGGGACTGAAGCTTTCTTT | CASSVLTRGGTEAFF
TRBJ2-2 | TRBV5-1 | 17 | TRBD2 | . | TGCGCCAGCAGCTTGGCGGTAGCGGGAGTCAACACCGGGGAGCTGTTTTTT | CASSLAVAGVNTGELFF
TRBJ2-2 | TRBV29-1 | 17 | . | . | TGCAGCGTTGTATGGGCGGGGCGGGGATGGAACACCGGGGAGCTGTTTTTT | CSVVWAGRGWNTGELFF
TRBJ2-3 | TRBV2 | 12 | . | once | TGTGCCAGCAACCTGGCCACAGATACGCAGTATTTT | CASNLATDTQYF
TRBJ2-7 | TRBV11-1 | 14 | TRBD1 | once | TGTGCCAGCAGCCTAGACAGGGGCCTACGGGAGCAGTACTTC | CASSLDRGLREQYF
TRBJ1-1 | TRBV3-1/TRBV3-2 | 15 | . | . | TGTGCCAGCAGCGCACGGGGGCAGGGTAGGACTGAAGCTTTCTTT | CASSARGQGRTEAFF
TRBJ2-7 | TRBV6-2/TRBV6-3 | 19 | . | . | TGTGCCAGCAGTTACTCGACACGGGGGAGGACTGGCGACTCCTACGAGCAGTACTTC | CASSYSTRGRTGDSYEQYF
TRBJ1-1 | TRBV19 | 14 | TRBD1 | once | TGTGCCAGTAGGTCCGGGACAGCGAACACTGAAGCTTTCTTT | CASRSGTANTEAFF
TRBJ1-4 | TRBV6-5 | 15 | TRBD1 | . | TGTGCCAGCACCGCCTTAGGGACAGGGCGAGAAAAACTGTTTTTT | CASTALGTGREKLFF
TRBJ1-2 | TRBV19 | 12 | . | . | TGTGCTTCGCTCGGGGTAAACTATGGCTACACCTTC | CASLGVNYGYTF
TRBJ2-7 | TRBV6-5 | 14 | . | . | TGTGCCAGCAGCCTTGGTCGGGGTTGGGACGAGCAGTACTTC | CASSLGRGWDEQYF
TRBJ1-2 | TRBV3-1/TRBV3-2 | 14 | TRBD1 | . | TGTGCCAGCAGCCCCCGGGACAGGAACTATGGCTACACCTTC | CASSPRDRNYGYTF
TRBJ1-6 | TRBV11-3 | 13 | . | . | TGTGCCAGCAGCTTATTACCTAATTCACCCCTCCACTTT | CASSLLPNSPLHF
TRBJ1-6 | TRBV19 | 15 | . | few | TGTGCCAGTAGACCCCAGAGGGGCAAAGAGGCACCCCTCCACTTT | CASRPQRGKEAPLHF
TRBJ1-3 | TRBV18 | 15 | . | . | TGTGCCAGCTCGACCGAGAGCGGGGCTGGAAACACCATATATTTT | CASSTESGAGNTIYF
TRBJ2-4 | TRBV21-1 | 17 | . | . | TGTGCCAGCAGCCAAAGGCCGCTGATCTTAGCCAAAAACATTCAGTACTTC | CASSQRPLILAKNIQYF
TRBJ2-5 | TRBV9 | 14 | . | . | TGTGCCAGCAGCGAGGGTAGTTTCCCGGAGACCCAGTACTTC | CASSEGSFPETQYF
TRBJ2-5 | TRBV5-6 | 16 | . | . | TGTGCCAGCAGCTTGCCCCGACGGACTGGTGGGGAGACCCAGTACTTC | CASSLPRRTGGETQYF
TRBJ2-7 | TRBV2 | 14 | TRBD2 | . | TGTGCCAGCACCCGACTAGCGGGAACCTACGAGCAGTACTTC | CASTRLAGTYEQYF
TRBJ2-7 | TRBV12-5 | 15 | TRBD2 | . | TGTGCTAGTGGTCTAAGGACTAGCGGTTATTACGAGCAGTACTTC | CASGLRTSGYYEQYF
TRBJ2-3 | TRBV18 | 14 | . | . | TGTGCCAGCTCGCGTGGACAGTCCACAGATACGCAGTATTTT | CASSRGQSTDTQYF
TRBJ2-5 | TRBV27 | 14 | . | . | TGTGCCAGCAGTTCGAATACAGGGCGAGAGACCCAGTACTTC | CASSSNTGRETQYF
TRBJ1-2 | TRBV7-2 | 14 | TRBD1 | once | TGTGCCAGCAGCCCCCTCGGACAGGGGTATGGCTACACCTTC | CASSPLGQGYGYTF
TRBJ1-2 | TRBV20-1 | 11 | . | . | TGCAGCGGTAGGACAGCCAGTGGCTACACCTTC | CSGRTASGYTF
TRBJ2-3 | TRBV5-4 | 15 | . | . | TGTGCCAGCAGCCCCTCGACAGGAAAGACAGATACGCAGTATTTT | CASSPSTGKTDTQYF
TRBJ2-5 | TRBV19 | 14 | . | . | TGTGCCAGTAGTATAGGTACAGACCAAGAGACCCAGTACTTC | CASSIGTDQETQYF
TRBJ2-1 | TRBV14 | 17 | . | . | TGTGCCAGCAGCCCCCTCGGGGGTAAAAGCTCCTACAATGAGCAGTTCTTC | CASSPLGGKSSYNEQFF
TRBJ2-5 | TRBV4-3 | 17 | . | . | TGCGCCAGCAGCCAAGATCTGGCGACAGGAGGACAAGAGACCCAGTACTTC | CASSQDLATGGQETQYF
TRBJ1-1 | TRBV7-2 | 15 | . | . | TGTGCCAGCAGCCGGTGGGGCAGGATGAACACTGAAGCTTTCTTT | CASSRWGRMNTEAFF
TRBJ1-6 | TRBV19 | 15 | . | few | TGTGCCAGTAGTATAGAGGACCTGGGGAGTTCACCCCTCCACTTT | CASSIEDLGSSPLHF
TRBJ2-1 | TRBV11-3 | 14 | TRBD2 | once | TGTGCCAGCAGCTTGAGCGGGAGGACATCCAAGCAGTTCTTC | CASSLSGRTSKQFF
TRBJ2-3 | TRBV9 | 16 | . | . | TGTGCCAGCAGCGTAGCGTCCAGTCTTTTCACAGATACGCAGTATTTT | CASSVASSLFTDTQYF
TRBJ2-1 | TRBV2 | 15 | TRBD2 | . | TGTGCCAGCAGAGTAGGACTAGCGGGAGGCGATGAGCAGTTCTTC | CASRVGLAGGDEQFF
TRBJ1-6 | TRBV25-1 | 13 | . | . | TGTGCCAGCAGTGAATATAGGAATTCACCCCTCCACTTT | CASSEYRNSPLHF
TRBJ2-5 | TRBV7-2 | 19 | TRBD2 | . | TGTGCCAGCAGCTTAAGGCTCCAGCGGGGGGCCTCGTACCAAGAGACCCAGTACTTC | CASSLRLQRGASYQETQYF
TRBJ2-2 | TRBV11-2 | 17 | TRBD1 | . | TGTGCCAGCAGCCTAAGGGGGCACGAAGCGAACACCGGGGAGCTGTTTTTT | CASSLRGHEANTGELFF
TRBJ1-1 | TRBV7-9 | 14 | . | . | TGTGCCAGCAGCTTCGGTAGGGACCGCCCGAACGCTTTCTTT | CASSFGRDRPNAFF
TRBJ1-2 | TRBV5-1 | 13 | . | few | TGCGCCAGCAGCTTCGAGGGTGACTATGGCTACACCTTC | CASSFEGDYGYTF
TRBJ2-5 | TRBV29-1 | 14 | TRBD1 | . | TGCAGCGTCGGGGACAGGTTCCGACAAGAGACCCAGTACTTC | CSVGDRFRQETQYF
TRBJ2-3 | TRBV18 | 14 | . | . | TGTGCCAGCTCACCAATGACGGCCACAGATACGCAGTATTTT | CASSPMTATDTQYF
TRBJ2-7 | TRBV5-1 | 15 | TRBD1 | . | TGCGCCAGCACCTTTGAACCGACAGGGCAATACGAGCAGTACTTC | CASTFEPTGQYEQYF